This T cell receptor beta chain was recovered during a study of a mutant IDH1 vaccine in newly diagnosed glioma. Using immunoSEQ multiplex PCR, the repertoire was profiled, and TCRdb retains in-frame clones only, with some absent. The sample lists just under 95,000 clones, approximately 83% occurring once. Time point denoted: baseline, week 1 (first vaccination visit). Noted treatment: pre-vaccination baseline after standard-of-care therapy. From germline, CDR1 is MNHEY and CDR2 SVGAGI. V was clipped by 6 bases and J by 4 bases, with 9 bases between them. The CDR3 has 12 amino acids. The sequencing used PBMCs, collected from a glioma patient treated with radiotherapy, temozolomide or both. V is TRBV6-5 and J is TRBJ1-1; D gene unclear. The sequence was obtained from a woman aged 45-65 years with glioma. The CDR3 DNA reads TGTGCCAGCAGGTCGTTCGTCACTGAAGCTTTCTTT. This gives the protein CASRSFVTEAFF.